This T cell receptor beta chain emerged from a study of T cell changes during pregnancy in multiple sclerosis. Here immunoSEQ multiplex PCR was the method, and the copy in TCRdb shows in-frame clones only, minus some. The sample shows 70,000 to 95,000 clones, over 80% of them seen only once. The V gene's germline CDR1 is SGHRS and CDR2 YFSETQ. V lost 0 bases, J lost 2 bases, and 14 bases lay in between. The CDR3 contains 16 residues. The chain recombines TRBV5-1 with TRBJ2-5; perhaps TRBD2 as D (5 bases). This TCR was sampled from a female donor with multiple sclerosis, enrolled in a pregnancy study. The sequencing here drew on peripheral blood, taken in the first trimester of pregnancy. This CDR3 is CASSLVGEGIQETQYF. The DNA of the CDR3 is TGCGCCAGCAGCTTGGTGGGAGAAGGGATACAAGAGACCCAGTACTTC.